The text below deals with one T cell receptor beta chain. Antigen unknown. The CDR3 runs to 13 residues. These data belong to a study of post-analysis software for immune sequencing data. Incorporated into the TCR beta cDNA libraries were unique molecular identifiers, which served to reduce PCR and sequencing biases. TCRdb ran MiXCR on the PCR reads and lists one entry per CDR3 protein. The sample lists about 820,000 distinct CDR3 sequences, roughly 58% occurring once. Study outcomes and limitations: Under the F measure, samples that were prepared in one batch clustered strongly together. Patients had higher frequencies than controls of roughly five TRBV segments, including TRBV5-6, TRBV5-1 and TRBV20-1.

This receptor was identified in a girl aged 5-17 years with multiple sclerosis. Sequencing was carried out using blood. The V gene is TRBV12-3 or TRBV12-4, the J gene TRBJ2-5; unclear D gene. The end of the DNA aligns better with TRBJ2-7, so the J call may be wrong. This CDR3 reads CASSLVPAREQYF. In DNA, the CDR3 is TGTGCCAGCAGTTTAGTTCCAGCTCGCGAGCAGTACTTC.